This T cell receptor (beta chain) was recovered during a study of cytomegalovirus exposure and HLA in healthy donors. Study findings and constraints: Exclusion as indistinguishable affected some V segments, including TRBV6-2 and TRBV6-3.

The V end lost 5 bases, the J end lost 0 bases, and 8 bases lay between the germline ends. Looked up from germline, CDR1 is MNHEY and CDR2 is SVGAGI. This CDR3 has 14 residues. About this clone itself: What it binds is unknown.

Amplification used 60 Vbeta primers and 13 Jbeta primers. Authors' methods: Later reanalysis found approximately 76 million unique TCR beta chains, about 11 million of them shared. Using immunoSEQ multiplex PCR, the repertoire was profiled, and TCRdb retains in-frame clones only, with some absent. For V, J and clone size, that table is used; D and trimming come from the DNA. The sample contains roughly 150,000 clones, 60% to 80% of which appear only once. This sequence was found in a woman aged 25 to 39 in good health and CMV-seronegative. The chain is built from TRBV6-5 and TRBJ1-3; D is uncertain. What was sequenced was PBMCs. The CDR3 nucleotides read TGTGCCAGCAGTCCAGGCATCTCTGGAAACACCATATATTTT. Translation gives CASSPGISGNTIYF.